This T cell receptor (beta chain) was recovered during a study of shared T cell receptors in the human thymus. This clone has only one observation. This CDR3 contains 18 residues. Germline CDR1 and CDR2: LNHDA and SQIVND (reference sequence). The V segment lost 5 bases and the J segment 2 bases; nucleotides outside the gene matches: 7. Assay used: immunoSEQ multiplex PCR; TCRdb lists only in-frame clones, some missing. The data contain about 380,000 clones, 85% to 95% of them singletons. The sequence was collected from a human donor. Sequenced input: thymocytes. J is TRBJ2-6 and V is TRBV19, with TRBD1 identical over 12 bases. The DNA of the CDR3 is TGTGCCAGTAGTGAGGGACAGGGGGCGCGGGCTGGGGCCAACGTCCTGACTTTC. It is translated as CASSEGQGARAGANVLTF. The whole variable domain, remainder taken from reference TRBV19 and TRBJ2-6, is DGGITQSPKYLFRKEGQNVTLSCEQNLNHDAMYWYRQDPGQGLRLIYYSQIVNDFQKGDIAEGYSVSREKKESFPLTVTSAQKNPTAFYLCASSEGQGARAGANVLTFGAGSRLTVL.